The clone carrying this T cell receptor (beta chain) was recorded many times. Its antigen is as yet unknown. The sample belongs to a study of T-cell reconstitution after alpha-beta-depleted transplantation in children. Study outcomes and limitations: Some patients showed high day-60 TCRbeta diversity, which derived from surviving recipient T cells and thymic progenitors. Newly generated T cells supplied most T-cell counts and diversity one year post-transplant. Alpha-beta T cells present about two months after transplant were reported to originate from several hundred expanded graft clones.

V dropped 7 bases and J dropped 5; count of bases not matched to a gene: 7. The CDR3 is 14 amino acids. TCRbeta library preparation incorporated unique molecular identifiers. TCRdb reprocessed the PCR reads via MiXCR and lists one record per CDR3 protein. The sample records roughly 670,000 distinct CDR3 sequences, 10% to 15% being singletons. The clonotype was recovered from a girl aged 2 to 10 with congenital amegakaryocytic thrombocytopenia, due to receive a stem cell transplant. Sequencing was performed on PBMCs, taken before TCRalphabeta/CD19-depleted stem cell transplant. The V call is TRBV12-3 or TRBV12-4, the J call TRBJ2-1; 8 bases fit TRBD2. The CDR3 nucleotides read TGTGCCAGCACCCCGACTAGCGAAAACAATGAGCAGTTCTTC. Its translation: CASTPTSENNEQFF.